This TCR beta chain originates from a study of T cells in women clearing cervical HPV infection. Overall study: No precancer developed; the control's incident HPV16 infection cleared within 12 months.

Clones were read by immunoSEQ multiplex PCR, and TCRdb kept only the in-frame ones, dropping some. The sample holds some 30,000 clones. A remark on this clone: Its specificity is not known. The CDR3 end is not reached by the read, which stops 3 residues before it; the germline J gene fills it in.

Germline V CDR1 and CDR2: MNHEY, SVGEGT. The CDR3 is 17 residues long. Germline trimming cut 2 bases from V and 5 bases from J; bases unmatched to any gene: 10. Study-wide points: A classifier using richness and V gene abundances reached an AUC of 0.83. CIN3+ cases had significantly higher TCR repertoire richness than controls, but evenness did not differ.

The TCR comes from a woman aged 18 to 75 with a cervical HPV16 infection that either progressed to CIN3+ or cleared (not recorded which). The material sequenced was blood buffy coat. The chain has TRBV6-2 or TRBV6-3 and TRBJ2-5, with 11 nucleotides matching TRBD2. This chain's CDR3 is CASSYLPIAGGRETQYF. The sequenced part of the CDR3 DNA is TGTGCCAGCAGTTACCTTCCCATAGCGGGGGGGCGCGAGACC.